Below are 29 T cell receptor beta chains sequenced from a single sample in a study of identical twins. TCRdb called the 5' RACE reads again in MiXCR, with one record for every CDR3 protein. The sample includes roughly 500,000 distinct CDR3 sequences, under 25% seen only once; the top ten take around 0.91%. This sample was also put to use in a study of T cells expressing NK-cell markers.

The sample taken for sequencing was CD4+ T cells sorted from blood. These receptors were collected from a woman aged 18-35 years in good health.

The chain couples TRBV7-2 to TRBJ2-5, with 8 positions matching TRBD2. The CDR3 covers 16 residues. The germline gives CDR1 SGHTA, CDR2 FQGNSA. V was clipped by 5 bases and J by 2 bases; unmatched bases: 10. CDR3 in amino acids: CASSGNSGMKQETQYF. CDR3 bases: TGTGCCAGCAGCGGGAATAGCGGGATGAAACAAGAGACCCAGTACTTC.

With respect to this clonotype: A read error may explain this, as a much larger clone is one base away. CDR3 in DNA: TGTGCCATCAGTGCTATTACTAGCGGGAGAGGTGAGCAGTTCTTC. Its protein is CAISAITSGRGEQFF. This chain uses TRBV10-3 with TRBJ2-1; 11 bases align to TRBD2. Germline CDR1 and CDR2: ENHRY and SYGVKD. The CDR3 is 15 amino acids. J was trimmed by 9 bases and V by 4 bases; bases with no gene match: 8.

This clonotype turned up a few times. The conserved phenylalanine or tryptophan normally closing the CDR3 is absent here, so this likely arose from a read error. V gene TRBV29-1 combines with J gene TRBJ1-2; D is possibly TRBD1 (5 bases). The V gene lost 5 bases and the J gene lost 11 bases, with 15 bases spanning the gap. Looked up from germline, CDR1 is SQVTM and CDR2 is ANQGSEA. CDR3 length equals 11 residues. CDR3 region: CSVPSGRTYTY. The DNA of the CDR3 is TGCAGCGTTCCCTCGGGACGGACGTACACCTAC.

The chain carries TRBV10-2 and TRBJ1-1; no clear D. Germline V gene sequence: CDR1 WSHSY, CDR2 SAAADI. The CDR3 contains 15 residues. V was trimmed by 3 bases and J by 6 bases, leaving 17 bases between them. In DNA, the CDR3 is TGCGCCAGCAGTGACCCCGGACGGGGTAGGTCTGAAGCTTTCTTT. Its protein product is CASSDPGRGRSEAFF.

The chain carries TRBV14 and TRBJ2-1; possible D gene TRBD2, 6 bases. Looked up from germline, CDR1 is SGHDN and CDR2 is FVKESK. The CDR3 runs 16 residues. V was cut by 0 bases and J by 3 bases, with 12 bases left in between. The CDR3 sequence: CASSQDSGGDYNEQFF. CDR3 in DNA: TGTGCCAGCAGCCAAGATTCAGGCGGGGACTACAATGAGCAGTTCTTC. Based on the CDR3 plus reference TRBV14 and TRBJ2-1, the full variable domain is EAGVTQFPSHSVIEKGQTVTLRCDPISGHDNLYWYRRVMGKEIKFLLHFVKESKQDESGMPNNRFLAERTGGTYSTLKVQPAELEDSGVYFCASSQDSGGDYNEQFFGPGTRLTVL.

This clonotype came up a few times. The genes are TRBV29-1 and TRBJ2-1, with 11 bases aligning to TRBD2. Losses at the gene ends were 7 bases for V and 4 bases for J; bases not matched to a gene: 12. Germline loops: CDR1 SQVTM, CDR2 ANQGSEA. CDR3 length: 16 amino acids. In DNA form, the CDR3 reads TGCAGCGCCAGACTAGCGGGGAGAAGAGGGTACAATGAGCAGTTCTTC. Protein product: CSARLAGRRGYNEQFF.

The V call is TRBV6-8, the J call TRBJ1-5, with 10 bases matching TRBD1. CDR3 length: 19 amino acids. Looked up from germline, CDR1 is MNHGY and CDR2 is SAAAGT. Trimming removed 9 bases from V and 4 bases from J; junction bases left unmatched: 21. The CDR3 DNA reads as TGTGCCAGAAGCAGCAGATCCTACCGGGACAGGGGAGCTAATCAGCCCCAGCATTTT. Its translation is CARSSRSYRDRGANQPQHF.

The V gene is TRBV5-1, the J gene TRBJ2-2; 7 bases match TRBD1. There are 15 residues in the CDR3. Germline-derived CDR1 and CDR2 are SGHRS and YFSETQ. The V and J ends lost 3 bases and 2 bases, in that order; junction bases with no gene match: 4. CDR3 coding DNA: TGCGCCAGCAGCTCGGGACAGCCAAACACCGGGGAGCTGTTTTTT. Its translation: CASSSGQPNTGELFF.

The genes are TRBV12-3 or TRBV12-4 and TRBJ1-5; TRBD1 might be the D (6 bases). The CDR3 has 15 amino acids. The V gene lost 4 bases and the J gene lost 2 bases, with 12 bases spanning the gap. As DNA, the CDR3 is TGTGCCAGCAGTTCCCAGGGGATCGGCAATCAGCCCCAGCATTTT. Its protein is CASSSQGIGNQPQHF.

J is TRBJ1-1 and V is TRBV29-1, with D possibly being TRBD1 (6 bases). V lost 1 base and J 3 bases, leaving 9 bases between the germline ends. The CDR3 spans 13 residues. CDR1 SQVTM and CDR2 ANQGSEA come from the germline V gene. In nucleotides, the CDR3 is TGCAGCGTTGAAGTAAGGGGGGACACTGAAGCTTTCTTT. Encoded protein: CSVEVRGDTEAFF.

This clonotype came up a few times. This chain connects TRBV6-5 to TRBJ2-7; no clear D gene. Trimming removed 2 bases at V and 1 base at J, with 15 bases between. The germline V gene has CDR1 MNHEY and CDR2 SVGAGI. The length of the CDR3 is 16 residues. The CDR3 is CASSYLPSVPSYEQYF. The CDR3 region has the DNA TGTGCCAGCAGTTACCTCCCCAGCGTCCCTTCCTACGAGCAGTACTTC.

This CDR3 reads CSVSQRASGRYEQYF. The CDR3 nucleotides read TGCAGTGTCAGCCAACGGGCTAGCGGGAGATACGAGCAGTACTTC. V and J are TRBV20-1 and TRBJ2-7, with 10 positions matching TRBD2. The CDR3 extends over 15 amino acids. Losses at the gene ends were 7 bases for V and 4 bases for J; bases not matched to a gene: 13. Germline V lookup: CDR1 DFQATT, CDR2 SNEGSKA (reference sequence).

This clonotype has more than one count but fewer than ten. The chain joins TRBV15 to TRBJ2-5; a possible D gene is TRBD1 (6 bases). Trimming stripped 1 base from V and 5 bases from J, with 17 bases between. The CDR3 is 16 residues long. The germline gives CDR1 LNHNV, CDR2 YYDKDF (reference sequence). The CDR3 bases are TGTGCCACCAGCAGAGTCTATACAGGGTCTGGGGAGACCCAGTACTTC. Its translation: CATSRVYTGSGETQYF. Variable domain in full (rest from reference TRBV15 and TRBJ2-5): DAMVIQNPRYQVTQFGKPVTLSCSQTLNHNVMYWYQQKSSQAPKLLFHYYDKDFNNEADTPDNFQSRRPNTSFCFLDIRSPGLGDTAMYLCATSRVYTGSGETQYFGPGTRLLVL.

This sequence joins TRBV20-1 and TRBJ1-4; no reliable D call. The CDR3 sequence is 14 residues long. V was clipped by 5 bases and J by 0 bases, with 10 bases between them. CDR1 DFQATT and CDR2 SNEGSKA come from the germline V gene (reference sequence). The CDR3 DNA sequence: TGCAGTGCTCCAAGGACGGCAACTAATGAAAAACTGTTTTTT. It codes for CSAPRTATNEKLFF.

The CDR3 here is CSARASSSGTANTGELFF. Written as DNA, the CDR3 is TGCAGTGCTAGAGCCTCGTCCTCCGGGACAGCGAACACCGGGGAGCTGTTTTTT. The J gene is TRBJ2-2, the V gene TRBV20-1; 7 bases map to TRBD1. Germline trimming cut 1 base from V and 0 bases from J; bases unmatched to any gene: 11. Germline CDR1 and CDR2: DFQATT and SNEGSKA (reference sequence). CDR3 length equals 18 residues.

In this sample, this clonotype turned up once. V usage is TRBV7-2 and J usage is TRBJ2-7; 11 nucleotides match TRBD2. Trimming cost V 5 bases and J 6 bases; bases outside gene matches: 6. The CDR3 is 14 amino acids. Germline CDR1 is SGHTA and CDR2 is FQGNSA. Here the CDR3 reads CASSVTSGRSEQYF. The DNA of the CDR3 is TGTGCCAGCAGCGTAACTAGCGGGAGAAGCGAGCAGTACTTC.

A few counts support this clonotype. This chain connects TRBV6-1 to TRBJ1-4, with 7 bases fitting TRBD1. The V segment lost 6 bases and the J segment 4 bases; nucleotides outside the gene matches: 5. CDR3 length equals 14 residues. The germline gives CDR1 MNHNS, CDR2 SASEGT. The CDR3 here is CASRKGQLNEKLFF. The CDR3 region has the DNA TGTGCCAGCAGGAAGGGACAGCTTAATGAAAAACTGTTTTTT.

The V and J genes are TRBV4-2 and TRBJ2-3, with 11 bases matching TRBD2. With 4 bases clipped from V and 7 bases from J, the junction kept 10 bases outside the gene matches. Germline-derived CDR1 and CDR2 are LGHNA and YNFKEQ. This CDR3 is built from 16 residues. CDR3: CASSPRGTSGTYTQYF. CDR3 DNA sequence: TGTGCCAGCAGCCCGCGGGGGACTAGCGGAACTTATACGCAGTATTTT.

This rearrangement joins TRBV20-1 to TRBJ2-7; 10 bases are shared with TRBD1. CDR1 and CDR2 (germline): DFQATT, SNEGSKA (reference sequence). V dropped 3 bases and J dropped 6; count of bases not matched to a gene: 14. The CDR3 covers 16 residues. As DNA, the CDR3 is TGCAGTGCTAGCCCCTGGGGTTGGACAGGGGGTACCGAGCAGTACTTC. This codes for CSASPWGWTGGTEQYF.

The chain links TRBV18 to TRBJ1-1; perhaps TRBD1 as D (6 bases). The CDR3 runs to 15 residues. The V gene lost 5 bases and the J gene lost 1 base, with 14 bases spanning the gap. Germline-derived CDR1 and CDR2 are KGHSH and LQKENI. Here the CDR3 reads CASSTGQISNTEAFF. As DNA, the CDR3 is TGTGCCAGCTCAACCGGACAGATTTCGAACACTGAAGCTTTCTTT.

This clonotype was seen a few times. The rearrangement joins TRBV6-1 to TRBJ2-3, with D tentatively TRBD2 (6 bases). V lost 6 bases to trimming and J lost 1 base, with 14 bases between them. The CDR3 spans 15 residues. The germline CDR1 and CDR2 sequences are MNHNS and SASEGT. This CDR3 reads CASRFGGTRTDTQYF. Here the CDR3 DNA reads TGTGCCAGCAGGTTCGGGGGAACTCGCACAGATACGCAGTATTTT.

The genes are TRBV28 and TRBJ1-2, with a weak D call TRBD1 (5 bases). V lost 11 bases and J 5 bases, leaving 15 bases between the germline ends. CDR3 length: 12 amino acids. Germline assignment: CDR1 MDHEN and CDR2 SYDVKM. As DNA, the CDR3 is TGTGCCGGAGAGTCGGGGGGTTATGGCTACACCTTC. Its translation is CAGESGGYGYTF.

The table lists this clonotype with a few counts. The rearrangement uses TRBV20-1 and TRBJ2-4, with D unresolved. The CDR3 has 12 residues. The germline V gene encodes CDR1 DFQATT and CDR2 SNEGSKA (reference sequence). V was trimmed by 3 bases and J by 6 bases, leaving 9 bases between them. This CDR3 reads CSARTERNIQYF. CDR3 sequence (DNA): TGCAGTGCTAGGACTGAGAGAAACATTCAGTACTTC.

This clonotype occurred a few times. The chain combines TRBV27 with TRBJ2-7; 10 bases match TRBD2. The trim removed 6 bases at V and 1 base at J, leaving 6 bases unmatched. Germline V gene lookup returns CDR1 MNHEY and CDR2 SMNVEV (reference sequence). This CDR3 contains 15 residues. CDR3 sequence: CASRSLAGASYEQYF. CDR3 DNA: TGTGCCAGCAGGTCCCTAGCGGGGGCTTCCTACGAGCAGTACTTC.

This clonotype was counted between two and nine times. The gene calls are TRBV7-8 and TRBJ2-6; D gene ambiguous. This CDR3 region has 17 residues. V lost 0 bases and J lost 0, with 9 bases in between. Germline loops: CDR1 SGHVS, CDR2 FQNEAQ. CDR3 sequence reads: CASSLAAYGSGANVLTF. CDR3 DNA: TGTGCCAGCAGCTTAGCCGCATATGGCTCTGGGGCCAACGTCCTGACTTTC.

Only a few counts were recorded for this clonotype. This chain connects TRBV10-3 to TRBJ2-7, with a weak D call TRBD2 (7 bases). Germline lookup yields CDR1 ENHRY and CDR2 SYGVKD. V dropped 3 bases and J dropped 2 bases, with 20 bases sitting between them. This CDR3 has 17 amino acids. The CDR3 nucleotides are TGTGCCATCAGTGATGGCCCGGGGGGCCTTGGGACCTACGAGCAGTACTTC. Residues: CAISDGPGGLGTYEQYF.

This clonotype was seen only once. The DNA for the CDR3 is TGTGCCAGCAGCTTAGCGGGGGTACGGGCAGATACGCAGTATTTT. Translation gives CASSLAGVRADTQYF. This chain uses TRBV7-9 with TRBJ2-3; D is perhaps TRBD1 or TRBD2 (5 bases each). This CDR3 contains 15 residues. Germline-derived CDR1 and CDR2 are SEHNR and FQNEAQ (reference sequence). V was shortened by 0 bases and J by 4 bases, with 11 bases between the two germline ends.

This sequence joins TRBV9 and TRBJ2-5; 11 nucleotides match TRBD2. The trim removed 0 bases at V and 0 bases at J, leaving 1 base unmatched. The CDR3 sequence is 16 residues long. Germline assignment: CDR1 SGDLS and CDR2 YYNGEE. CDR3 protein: CASSVVAGGYQETQYF. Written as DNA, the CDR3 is TGTGCCAGCAGCGTAGTAGCGGGAGGGTACCAAGAGACCCAGTACTTC.

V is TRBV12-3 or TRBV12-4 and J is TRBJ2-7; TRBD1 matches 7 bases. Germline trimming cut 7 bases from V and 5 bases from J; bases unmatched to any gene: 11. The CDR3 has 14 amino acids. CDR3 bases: TGTGCCAGCACCAACCAGGGGGAGTCCCACGAGCAGTACTTC. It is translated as CASTNQGESHEQYF.